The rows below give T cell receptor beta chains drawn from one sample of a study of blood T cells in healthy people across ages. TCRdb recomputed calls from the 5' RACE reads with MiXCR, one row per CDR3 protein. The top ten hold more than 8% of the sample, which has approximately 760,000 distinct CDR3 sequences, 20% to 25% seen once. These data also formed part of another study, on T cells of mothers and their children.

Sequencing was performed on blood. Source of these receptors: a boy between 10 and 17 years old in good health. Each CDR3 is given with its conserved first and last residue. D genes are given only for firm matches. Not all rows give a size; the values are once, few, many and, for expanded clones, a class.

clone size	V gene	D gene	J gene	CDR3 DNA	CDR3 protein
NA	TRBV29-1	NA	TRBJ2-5	TGCAGCGTTGAATCTTCCGGGGAGGAGTCGGAGACCCAGTACTTC	CSVESSGEESETQYF
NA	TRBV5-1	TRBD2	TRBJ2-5	TGCGCCAGCAGTTTTCCGGGACTAGCGACTCAAGAGACCCAGTACTTC	CASSFPGLATQETQYF
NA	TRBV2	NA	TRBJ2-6	TGTGCCAGCAGTGGGGAGGCGTCTGGGGCCAACGTCCTGACTTTC	CASSGEASGANVLTF
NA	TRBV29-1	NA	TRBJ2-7	TGCAGCGTTGAAGATGGGCGAAGCGAGCAGTACTTC	CSVEDGRSEQYF
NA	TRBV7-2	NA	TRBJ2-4	TGTGCCAGCAGCTTACCTCGGGATTTAGCCAAAAACATTCAGTACTTC	CASSLPRDLAKNIQYF
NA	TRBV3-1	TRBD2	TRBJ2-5	TGTGCCAGCAGCCCTTTAGGGACTAGCATAGATGAGACCCAGTACTTC	CASSPLGTSIDETQYF
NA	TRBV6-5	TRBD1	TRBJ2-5	TGTGCCAGCAGTTACGGCGGACAGGGGTCCCTGGAGACCCAGTACTTC	CASSYGGQGSLETQYF
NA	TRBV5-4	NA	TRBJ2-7	TGTGCCAGCACCTGCAACTGGGACCGCTACGAGCAGTACTTC	CASTCNWDRYEQYF
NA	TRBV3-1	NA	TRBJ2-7	TGTGCCAGCAGCCAAGCGGAGGAGAAACGGTACTTC	CASSQAEEKRYF
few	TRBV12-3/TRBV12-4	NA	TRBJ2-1	TGTGCCAGCAGTCTGGCTCCCAATGAGCAGTTCTTC	CASSLAPNEQFF
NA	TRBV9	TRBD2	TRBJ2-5	TGTGCCAGCAGCCCCAGAGGTGGACTAGCGGGAGAGACCCAGTACTTC	CASSPRGGLAGETQYF
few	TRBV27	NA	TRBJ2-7	TGTGCCAGCAGTTTATTCCAGGGAGTGAGCTACGAGCAGTACTTC	CASSLFQGVSYEQYF
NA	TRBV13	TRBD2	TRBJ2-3	TGTGCCAGCAGCTTAGGCCCAACCGGGACTAGCGGGAGAACAGATACGCAGTATTTT	CASSLGPTGTSGRTDTQYF
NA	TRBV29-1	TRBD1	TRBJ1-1	TGCAGCGTTTACTCCACAGGGGGCGGCACTGAAGCTTTCTTT	CSVYSTGGGTEAFF
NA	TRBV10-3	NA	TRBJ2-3	TGTGCCATCACCGCCAGTGGGGGGGGACAGGGCACAGATACGCAGTATTTT	CAITASGGGQGTDTQYF
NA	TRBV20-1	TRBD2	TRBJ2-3	TGCAGTGCTAGCGGCTTGTCCGGGAGGCCGGCGCCCACAGATACGCAGTATTTT	CSASGLSGRPAPTDTQYF
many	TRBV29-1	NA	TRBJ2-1	TGCAGCGTTGAGGGAGGCAATGAGCAGTTCTTC	CSVEGGNEQFF
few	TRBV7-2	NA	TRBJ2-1	TGTGCCAGCAGCCCGACTGGGGGCTATGAGCAGTTCTTC	CASSPTGGYEQFF
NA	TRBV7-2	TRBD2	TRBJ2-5	TGTCCCAGCAGCGGGAGCGGGCTGCCCAGGGGTGGCCAGTACTTC	CPSSGSGLPRGGQYF
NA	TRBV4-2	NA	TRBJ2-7	TGTGCCAGCAGCCGGGGGCGGGCCTACGAGCAGTACTTC	CASSRGRAYEQYF
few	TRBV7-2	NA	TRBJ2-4	TGTGCCAGCAGCTTAGTAGGTCCCGGAGGGACTTTAGCCAAAAACATTCAGTACTTC	CASSLVGPGGTLAKNIQYF
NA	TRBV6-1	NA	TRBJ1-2	TGTGCCAGCAGGGTGACTGGGAACTATGGCTACACCTTC	CASRVTGNYGYTF
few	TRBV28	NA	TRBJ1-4	TGTGCCAGCACTATACCCAGGGAGAATGAAAAACTGTTTTTT	CASTIPRENEKLFF
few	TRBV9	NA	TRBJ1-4	TGTGCCGGCAGCGCCGAATACAGTAATGAAAAACTGTTTTTT	CAGSAEYSNEKLFF